This T cell receptor (beta chain) is from a study of CD8 T cells in ankylosing spondylitis. Findings and limits, study-wide: Earlier studies detected some motif variants in reactive arthritis synovial fluid and blood. Fewer than ten highly homologous variants made up a TCR beta motif, and this motif appeared characteristic of ankylosing spondylitis blood. There was reportedly significant enrichment of clones that were disease-linked in matched ankylosing spondylitis synovial fluid.

This CDR3 comprises 16 residues. The J segment lost 0 bases and the V segment lost 5 bases, leaving 12 bases of the junction unmatched. The germline gives CDR1 DFQATT, CDR2 SNEGSKA (reference sequence). In this sample, this clonotype turned up a few times. Antigen: not known. Each TCR beta library was made by quantitative 5'-RACE that incorporated molecular barcodes. MiXCR was run by TCRdb on the 5' RACE reads, yielding one entry per CDR3 protein. The repertoire holds around 250,000 distinct CDR3 sequences, roughly a tenth seen once, with under 8% in the top ten. The clonotype was recovered from a male donor with ankylosing spondylitis or in good health (not recorded which). The J gene is TRBJ2-7, the V gene TRBV20-1; 8 nucleotides agree with TRBD2. Material: blood, either unsorted or a sorted T cell fraction (not recorded which). The CDR3 reads CSAPRGRLASSYEQYF. DNA of the CDR3: TGCAGTGCTCCCCGCGGGAGACTAGCGAGCTCCTACGAGCAGTACTTC.